This entry concerns a single TCR beta chain. Its matching antigen is unknown. Genomic DNA, serving as template, underwent TCR beta VDJ and CDR3 profiling. One entry per CDR3 protein, called by TCRdb with MiXCR from the reads. The sample includes hundreds of thousands of distinct CDR3 sequences, under 55% of them seen just once. Deletions cut 6 bases from V and 8 bases from J, with 8 bases between. Germline values: CDR1 LNHDA, CDR2 SQIVND (reference sequence). This CDR3 is built from 11 residues. The data were taken from a study of CD8+CD57+ T cells in acquired aplastic anemia. Study background: The sorted CD4+ and CD8+ cells yielded an average roughly 3 ug of DNA.

Those patients picked for sequencing had displayed CD8+CD57+ cell expansion on flow cytometry. Among the patients, all had severe acquired aplastic anemia. The study, taken as a whole, reports: Simpson's diversity of CD8+ cells was not significantly different in patients compared with controls.

The source is a human donor with aplastic anemia. The sample consisted of sorted CD4+, CD8+, or CD8+CD57+ T cells (not recorded which) from PBMCs. The chain carries TRBV19 and TRBJ2-1; D not resolved. CDR3 amino acids: CASRRSHEQFF. In DNA, the CDR3 is TGTGCCAGTAGGAGGAGCCATGAGCAGTTCTTC.